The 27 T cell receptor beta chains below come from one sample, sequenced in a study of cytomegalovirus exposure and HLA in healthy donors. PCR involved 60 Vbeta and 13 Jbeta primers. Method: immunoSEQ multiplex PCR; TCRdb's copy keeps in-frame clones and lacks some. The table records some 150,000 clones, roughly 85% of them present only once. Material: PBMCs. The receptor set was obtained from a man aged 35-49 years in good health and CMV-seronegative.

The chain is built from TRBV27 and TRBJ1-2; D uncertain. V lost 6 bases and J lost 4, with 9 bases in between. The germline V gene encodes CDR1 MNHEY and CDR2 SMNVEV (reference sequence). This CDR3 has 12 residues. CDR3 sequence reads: CASREGGYGYTF. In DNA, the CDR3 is TGTGCCAGCAGGGAAGGCGGCTATGGCTACACCTTC.

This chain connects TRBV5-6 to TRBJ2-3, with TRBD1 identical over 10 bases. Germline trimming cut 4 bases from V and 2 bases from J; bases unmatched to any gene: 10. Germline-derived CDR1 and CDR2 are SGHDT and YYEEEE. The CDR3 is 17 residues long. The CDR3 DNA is TGTGCCAGCAGCCTAGACAGACAGGGGGCGTCCACAGATACGCAGTATTTT. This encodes CASSLDRQGASTDTQYF.

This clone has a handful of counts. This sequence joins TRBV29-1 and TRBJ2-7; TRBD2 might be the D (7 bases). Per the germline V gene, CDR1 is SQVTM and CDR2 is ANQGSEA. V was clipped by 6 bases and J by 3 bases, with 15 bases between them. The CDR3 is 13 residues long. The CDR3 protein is CSVGEGGNYEQYF. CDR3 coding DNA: TGCAGCGTCGGGGAGGGGGGAAACTACGAGCAGTACTTC.

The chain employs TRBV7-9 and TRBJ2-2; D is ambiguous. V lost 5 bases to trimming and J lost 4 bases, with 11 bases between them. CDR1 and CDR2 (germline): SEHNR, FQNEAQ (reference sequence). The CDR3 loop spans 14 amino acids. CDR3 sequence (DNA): TGTGCCAGCAGCCCCGAGACTGGCACCGGGGAGCTGTTTTTT. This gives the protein CASSPETGTGELFF.

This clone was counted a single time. Here the CDR3 DNA reads TGTGCCAGCAGCTTAGCTCCAGGTGGTGGAAACACCATATATTTT. Its translation is CASSLAPGGGNTIYF. The V gene is TRBV7-2, the J gene TRBJ1-3, with unresolved D. The CDR3 loop spans 15 amino acids. V was shortened by 0 bases and J by 3 bases, with 9 bases between the two germline ends. Germline CDR1 and CDR2: SGHTA and FQGNSA. Supplemented by reference TRBV7-2 and TRBJ1-3, the full variable domain reads GAGVSQSPSNKVTEKGKDVELRCDPISGHTALYWYRQSLGQGLEFLIYFQGNSAPDKSGLPSDRFSAERTGGSVSTLTIQRTQQEDSAVYLCASSLAPGGGNTIYFGEGSWLTVV.

CDR3 sequence reads: CASSSLRAWGQGNEQFF. In DNA form, the CDR3 reads TGTGCCAGCAGCTCCCTCCGCGCATGGGGCCAGGGGAATGAGCAGTTCTTC. The chain has TRBV7-9 and TRBJ2-1; D is perhaps TRBD1 (6 bases). The V end was cut by 4 bases, the J end by 7 bases, with 23 bases between. Germline-derived CDR1 and CDR2 are SEHNR and FQNEAQ (reference sequence). CDR3 length: 17 residues. Full variable domain (outside the CDR3, taken from reference TRBV7-9 and TRBJ2-1): DTGVSQNPRHKITKRGQNVTFRCDPISEHNRLYWYRQTLGQGPEFLTYFQNEAQLEKSRLLSDRFSAERPKGSFSTLEIQRTEQGDSAMYLCASSSLRAWGQGNEQFFGPGTRLTVL.

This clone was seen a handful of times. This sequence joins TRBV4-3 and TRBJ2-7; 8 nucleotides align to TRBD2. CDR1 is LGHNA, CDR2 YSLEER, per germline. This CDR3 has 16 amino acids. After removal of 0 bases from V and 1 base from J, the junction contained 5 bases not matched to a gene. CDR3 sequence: CASSQETGGGSYEQYF. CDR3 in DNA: TGCGCCAGCAGCCAAGAAACGGGGGGGGGTTCCTACGAGCAGTACTTC.

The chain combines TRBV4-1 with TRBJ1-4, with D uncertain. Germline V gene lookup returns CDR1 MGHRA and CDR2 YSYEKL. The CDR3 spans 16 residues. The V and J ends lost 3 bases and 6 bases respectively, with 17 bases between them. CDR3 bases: TGCGCCAGCAGCCACGGCCGGGTCAGATCGGATGAAAAACTGTTTTTT. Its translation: CASSHGRVRSDEKLFF.

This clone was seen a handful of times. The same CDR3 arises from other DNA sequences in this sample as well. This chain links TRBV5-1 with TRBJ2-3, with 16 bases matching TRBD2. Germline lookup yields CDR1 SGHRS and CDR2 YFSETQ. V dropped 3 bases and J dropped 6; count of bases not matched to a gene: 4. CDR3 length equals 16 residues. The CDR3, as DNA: TGCGCCAGCAGCTCCGGGACTAGCGGGGGGGCGGATACGCAGTATTTT. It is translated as CASSSGTSGGADTQYF.

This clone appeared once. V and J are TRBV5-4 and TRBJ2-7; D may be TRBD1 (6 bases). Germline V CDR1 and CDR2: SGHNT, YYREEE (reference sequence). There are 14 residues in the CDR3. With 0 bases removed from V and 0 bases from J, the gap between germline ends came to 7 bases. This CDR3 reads CASSLDRDSYEQYF. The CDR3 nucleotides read TGTGCCAGCAGCTTGGACAGGGACTCCTACGAGCAGTACTTC.

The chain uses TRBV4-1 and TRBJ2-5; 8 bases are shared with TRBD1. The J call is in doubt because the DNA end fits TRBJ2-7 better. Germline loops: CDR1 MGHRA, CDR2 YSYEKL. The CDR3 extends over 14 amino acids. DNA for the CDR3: TGCGCCAGCAGCCAAGAGGACAGGGCCTACGAGCAGTACTTC. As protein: CASSQEDRAYEQYF.

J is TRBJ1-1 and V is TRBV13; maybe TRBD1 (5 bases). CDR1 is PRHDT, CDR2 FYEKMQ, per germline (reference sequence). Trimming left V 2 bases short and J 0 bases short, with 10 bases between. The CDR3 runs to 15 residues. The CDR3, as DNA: TGTGCCAGCAGCTTACCGACAGCCATGAACACTGAAGCTTTCTTT. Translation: CASSLPTAMNTEAFF.

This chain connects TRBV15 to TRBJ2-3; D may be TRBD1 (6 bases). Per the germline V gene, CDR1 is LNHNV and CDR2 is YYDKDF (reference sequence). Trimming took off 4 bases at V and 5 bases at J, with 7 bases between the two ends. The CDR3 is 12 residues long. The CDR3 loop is CATSNREDTQYF. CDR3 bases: TGTGCCACCAGCAACAGGGAAGATACGCAGTATTTT.

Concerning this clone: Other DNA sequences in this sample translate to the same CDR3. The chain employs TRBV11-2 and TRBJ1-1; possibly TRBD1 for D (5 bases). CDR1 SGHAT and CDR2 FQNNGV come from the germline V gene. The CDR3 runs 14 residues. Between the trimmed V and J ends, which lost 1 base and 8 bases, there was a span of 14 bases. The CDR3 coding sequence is TGTGCCAGCAGCTTAGTTCTTGGAGGGACCGAAGCTTTCTTT. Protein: CASSLVLGGTEAFF.

The CDR3 sequence is CASSLERTGSYNEQFF. The CDR3 bases are TGCGCCAGCAGCTTGGAGCGGACAGGGTCATACAATGAGCAGTTCTTC. This chain joins TRBV5-1 and TRBJ2-1, with 8 bases lining up with TRBD1. CDR1 is SGHRS and CDR2 is YFSETQ in the germline V gene. The CDR3 is 16 residues long. After removal of 0 bases from V and 4 bases from J, the junction contained 6 bases not matched to a gene.

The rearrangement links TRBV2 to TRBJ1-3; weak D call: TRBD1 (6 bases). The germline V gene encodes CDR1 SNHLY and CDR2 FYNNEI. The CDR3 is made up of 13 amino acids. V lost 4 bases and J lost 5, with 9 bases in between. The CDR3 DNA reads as TGTGCCAGCAGTGTGGACAGAAGAAACACCATATATTTT. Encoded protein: CASSVDRRNTIYF.

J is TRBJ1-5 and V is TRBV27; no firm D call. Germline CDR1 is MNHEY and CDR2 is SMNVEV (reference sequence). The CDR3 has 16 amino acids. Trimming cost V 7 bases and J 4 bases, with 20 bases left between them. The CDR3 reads CASTLRVGVNNQPQHF. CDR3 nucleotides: TGTGCCAGCACCCTCCGTGTCGGGGTTAATAATCAGCCCCAGCATTTT.

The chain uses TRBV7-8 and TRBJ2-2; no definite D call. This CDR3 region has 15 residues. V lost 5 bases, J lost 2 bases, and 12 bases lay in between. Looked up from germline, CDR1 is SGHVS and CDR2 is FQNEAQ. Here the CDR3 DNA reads TGTGCCAGCAGCCTAGAACTCTCTAACACCGGGGAGCTGTTTTTT. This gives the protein CASSLELSNTGELFF.

CDR3 protein: CSVANDRGSPLHF. The CDR3 DNA reads TGCAGCGTCGCCAATGACAGGGGATCACCCCTCCACTTT. The genes are TRBV29-1 and TRBJ1-6, with 8 nucleotides matching TRBD1. With 6 bases clipped from V and 10 bases from J, the junction kept 8 bases outside the gene matches. The CDR3 loop spans 13 amino acids. The V gene's germline CDR1 is SQVTM and CDR2 ANQGSEA.

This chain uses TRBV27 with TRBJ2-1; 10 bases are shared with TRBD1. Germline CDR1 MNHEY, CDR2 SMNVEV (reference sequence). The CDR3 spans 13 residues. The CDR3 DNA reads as TGTGCAGCCAGGGACAGGGGCTACAATGAGCAGTTCTTC. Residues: CAARDRGYNEQFF.

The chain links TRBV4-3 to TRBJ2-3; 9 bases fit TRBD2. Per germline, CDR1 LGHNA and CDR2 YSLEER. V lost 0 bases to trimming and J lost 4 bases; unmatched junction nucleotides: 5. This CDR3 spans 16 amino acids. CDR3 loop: CASSQDRSGRSDTQYF. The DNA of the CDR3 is TGCGCCAGCAGCCAAGATCGGAGCGGGAGGTCAGATACGCAGTATTTT.

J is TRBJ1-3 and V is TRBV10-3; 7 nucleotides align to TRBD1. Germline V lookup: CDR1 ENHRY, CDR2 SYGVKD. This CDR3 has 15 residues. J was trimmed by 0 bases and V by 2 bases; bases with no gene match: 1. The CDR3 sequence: CAISEQGGSGNTIYF. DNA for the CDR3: TGTGCCATCAGTGAGCAGGGGGGCTCTGGAAACACCATATATTTT.

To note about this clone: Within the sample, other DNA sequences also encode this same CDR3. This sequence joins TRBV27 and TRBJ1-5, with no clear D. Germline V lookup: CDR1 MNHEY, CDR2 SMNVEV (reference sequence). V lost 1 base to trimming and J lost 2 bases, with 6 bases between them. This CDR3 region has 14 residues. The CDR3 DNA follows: TGTGCCAGCAGTTTATTATCGGGCAATCAGCCCCAGCATTTT. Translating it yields CASSLLSGNQPQHF.

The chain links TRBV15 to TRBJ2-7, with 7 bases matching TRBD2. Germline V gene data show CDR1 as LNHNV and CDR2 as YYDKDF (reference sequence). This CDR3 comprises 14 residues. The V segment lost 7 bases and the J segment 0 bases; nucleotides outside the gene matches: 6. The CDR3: CATKKREGSYEQYF. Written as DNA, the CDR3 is TGTGCCACCAAAAAGCGGGAAGGCTCCTACGAGCAGTACTTC.

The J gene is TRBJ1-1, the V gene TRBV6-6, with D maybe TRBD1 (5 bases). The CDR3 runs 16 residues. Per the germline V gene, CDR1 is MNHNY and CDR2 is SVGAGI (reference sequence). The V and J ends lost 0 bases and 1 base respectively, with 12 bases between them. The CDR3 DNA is TGTGCCAGCAGTTACTCGATGGAGGGGTGGAACACTGAAGCTTTCTTT. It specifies CASSYSMEGWNTEAFF.

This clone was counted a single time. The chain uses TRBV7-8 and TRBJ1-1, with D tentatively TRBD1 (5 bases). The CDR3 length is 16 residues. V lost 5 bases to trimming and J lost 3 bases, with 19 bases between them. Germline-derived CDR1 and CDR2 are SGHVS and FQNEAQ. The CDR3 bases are TGTGCCAGCAGCCCCGCGCCGGGGGGTGAGGACACTGAAGCTTTCTTT. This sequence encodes CASSPAPGGEDTEAFF.

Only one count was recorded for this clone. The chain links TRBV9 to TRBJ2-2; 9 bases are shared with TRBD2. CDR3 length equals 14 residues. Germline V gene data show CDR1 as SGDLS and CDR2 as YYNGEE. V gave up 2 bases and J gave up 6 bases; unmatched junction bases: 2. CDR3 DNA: TGTGCCAGCAGCGTGGTAGCGGGGGCCGGGGAGCTGTTTTTT. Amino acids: CASSVVAGAGELFF.